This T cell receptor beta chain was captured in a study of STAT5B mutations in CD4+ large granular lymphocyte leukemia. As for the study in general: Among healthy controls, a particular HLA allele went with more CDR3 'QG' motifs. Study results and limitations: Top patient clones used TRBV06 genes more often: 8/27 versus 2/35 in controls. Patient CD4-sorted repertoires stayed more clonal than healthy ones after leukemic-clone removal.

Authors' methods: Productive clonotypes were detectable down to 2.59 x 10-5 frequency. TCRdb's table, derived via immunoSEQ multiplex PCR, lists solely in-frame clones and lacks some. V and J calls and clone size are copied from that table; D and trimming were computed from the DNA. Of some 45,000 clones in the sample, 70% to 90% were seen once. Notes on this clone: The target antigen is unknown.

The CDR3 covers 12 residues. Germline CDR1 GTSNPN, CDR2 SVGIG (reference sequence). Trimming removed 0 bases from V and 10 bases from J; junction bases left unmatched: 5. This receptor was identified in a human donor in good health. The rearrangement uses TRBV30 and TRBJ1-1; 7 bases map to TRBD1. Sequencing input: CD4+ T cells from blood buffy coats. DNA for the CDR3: TGTGCCTGGAGTGTAAAGGGGGCAGGAGCTTTCTTT. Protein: CAWSVKGAGAFF.